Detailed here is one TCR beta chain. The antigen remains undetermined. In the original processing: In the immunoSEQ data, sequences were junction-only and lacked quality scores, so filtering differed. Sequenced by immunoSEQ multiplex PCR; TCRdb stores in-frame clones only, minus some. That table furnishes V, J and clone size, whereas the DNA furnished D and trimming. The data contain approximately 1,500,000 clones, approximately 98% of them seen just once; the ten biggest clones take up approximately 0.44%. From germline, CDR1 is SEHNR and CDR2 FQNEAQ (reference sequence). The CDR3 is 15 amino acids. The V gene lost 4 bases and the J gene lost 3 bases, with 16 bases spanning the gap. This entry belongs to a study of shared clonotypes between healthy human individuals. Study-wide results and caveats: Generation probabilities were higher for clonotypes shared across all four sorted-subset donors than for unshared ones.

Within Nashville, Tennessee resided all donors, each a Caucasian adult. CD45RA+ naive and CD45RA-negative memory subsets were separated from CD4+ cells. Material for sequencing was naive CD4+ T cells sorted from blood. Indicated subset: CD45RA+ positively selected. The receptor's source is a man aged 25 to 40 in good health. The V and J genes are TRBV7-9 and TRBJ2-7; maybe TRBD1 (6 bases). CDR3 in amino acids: CASSSDYRDLYEQYF. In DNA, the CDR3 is TGTGCCAGCAGCTCAGACTACAGGGACCTCTACGAGCAGTACTTC.